This TCR beta chain was sequenced during a study of technical replicates of blood from a handful of donors. Using immunoSEQ multiplex PCR, the repertoire was profiled, and TCRdb retains in-frame clones only, with some absent. Here the sample spans around 17,000 clones, around 90% being singletons. This CDR3 region has 16 residues. V gave up 0 bases and J gave up 1 base, with 11 bases separating them. The germline V gene encodes CDR1 MNHEY and CDR2 SVGAGI. This sequence was found in a human donor in good health. The rearrangement links TRBV6-5 to TRBJ2-3, with TRBD1 as a possible D gene (6 bases). Specimen: PBMCs. The CDR3 spells CASSYSTGGGTDTQYF. In DNA form, the CDR3 reads TGTGCCAGCAGTTACTCGACTGGGGGCGGCACAGATACGCAGTATTTT.